This TCR beta chain was sequenced in a study of T cells in Graves' hyperthyroidism and ophthalmopathy. Each diagnosis was grounded in clinical symptoms, serum thyroxine and TRAb, thyroid ultrasound, and orbital computed tomography. Using RNA transcripts as the source, TCR beta CDR3 regions were amplified. HTBI primers were used for first-round RT-PCR of the TCR CDR3. TCRdb recomputed calls from the multiplex PCR reads with MiXCR, one row per CDR3 protein. The sample comprises 300,000 to 450,000 distinct CDR3 sequences, 13% of which are singletons, and around 21% rests with the top ten. The CDR3 covers 17 residues. Per the germline V gene, CDR1 is MNHNS and CDR2 is SASEGT. The ends lost 2 bases at V and 0 bases at J; junction bases unmatched: 3.

The TCR originated in a man aged 25 to 40 with Graves' hyperthyroidism that later progressed to Graves' ophthalmopathy. The rearrangement joins TRBV6-1 to TRBJ2-3, with 12 bases aligning to TRBD2. Material for sequencing was blood. CDR3 DNA: TGTGCCAGCAGTGAACTAGCGGGGGGGCAAAGCACAGATACGCAGTATTTT. Its translation is CASSELAGGQSTDTQYF.